This T cell receptor beta chain was identified in a study of human T cells and chemical hapten exposure. On the study more broadly: Epicutaneous patch tests delivered 0.01% DPC to the upper back, with evaluation at 6 days. Study results and caveats: With regard to DPC sensitization, TCRs above 1 in 1000 frequency did not change.

What the library attached to individual cDNA molecules were unique molecular identifiers. TCRdb itself ran the RACE reads through MiXCR, one entry per CDR3 protein. The table lists some 380,000 distinct CDR3 sequences, nearly 5% of them singletons. Stated time point: patch test 1, 2 weeks after DPC sensitization. Treatment of the sample: therapeutic diphenylcyclopropenone sensitization with weekly scalp DPC. Note on this clonotype: What it recognizes is unknown.

Germline-derived CDR1 and CDR2 are SGHRS and YFSETQ. The CDR3 has 16 amino acids. The J segment lost 1 base and the V segment lost 5 bases, leaving 9 bases of the junction unmatched. The receptor's source is a woman in her forties or fifties with alopecia areata. Some clones in this sample may be carry-over from other donors' samples. This chain uses TRBV5-1 with TRBJ2-3; 8 bases fit TRBD1. The sample in question was whole blood, obtained in connection with sensitization to the hapten diphenylcyclopropenone (DPC). In DNA form, the CDR3 reads TGCGCCAGCAGTCGTACACAGGGGGGAGGCACAGATACGCAGTATTTT. Translated: CASSRTQGGGTDTQYF.